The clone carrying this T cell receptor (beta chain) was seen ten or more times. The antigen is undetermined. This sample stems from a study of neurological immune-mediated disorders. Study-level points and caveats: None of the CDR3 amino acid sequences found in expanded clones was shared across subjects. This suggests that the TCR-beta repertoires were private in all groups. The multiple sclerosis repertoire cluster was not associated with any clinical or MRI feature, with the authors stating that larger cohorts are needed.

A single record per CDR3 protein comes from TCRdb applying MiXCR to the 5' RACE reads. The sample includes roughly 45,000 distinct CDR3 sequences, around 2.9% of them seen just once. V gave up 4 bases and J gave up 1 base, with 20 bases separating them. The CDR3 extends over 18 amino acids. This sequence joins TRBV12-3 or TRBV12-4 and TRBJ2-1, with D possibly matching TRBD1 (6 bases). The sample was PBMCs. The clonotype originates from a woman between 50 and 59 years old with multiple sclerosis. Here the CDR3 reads CASSSLVRGIRSYNEQFF. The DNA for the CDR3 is TGTGCCAGCAGTTCCCTGGTGAGGGGGATCCGTTCCTACAATGAGCAGTTCTTC.